The 20 T cell receptor beta chains listed next were all sequenced from one sample in a study of T cell changes during pregnancy in multiple sclerosis. Only in-frame clones appear in the TCRdb table, and some are missing; sequencing was by immunoSEQ multiplex PCR. The data hold 85,000 to 130,000 clones, with about 92% observed a single time. Sequenced here: peripheral blood, sampled in the second trimester of pregnancy. The receptor source for this set is a female donor with multiple sclerosis, enrolled in a pregnancy study.

The J gene is TRBJ2-7, the V gene TRBV7-3; possible D gene TRBD2, 5 bases. The ends were cut back, 1 base at V and 6 bases at J, with 16 bases in the middle. The CDR3 totals 15 residues. CDR1 is SGHTA and CDR2 is FQGTGA in the germline V gene. CDR3 sequence: CASSLSLAGMGEQYF. The DNA for the CDR3 is TGTGCCAGCAGCTTAAGCTTAGCCGGGATGGGCGAGCAGTACTTC.

The chain combines TRBV5-1 with TRBJ2-3, with 9 bases fitting TRBD2. J was trimmed by 4 bases and V by 1 base; bases with no gene match: 10. The germline V gene has CDR1 SGHRS and CDR2 YFSETQ. The CDR3 contains 17 residues. This chain's CDR3 is CASSLLSSGDLADTQYF. Here the CDR3 DNA reads TGCGCCAGCAGCTTGCTGTCTAGCGGGGACCTGGCAGATACGCAGTATTTT.

The rearrangement links TRBV9 to TRBJ2-3, with TRBD2 matching over 12 bases. This CDR3 has 18 amino acids. Looked up from germline, CDR1 is SGDLS and CDR2 is YYNGEE. V lost 2 bases, J lost 0 bases, and 7 bases stayed unmatched. The CDR3 loop reads CASSVTSGGLLSTDTQYF. CDR3 DNA sequence: TGTGCCAGCAGCGTGACTAGCGGGGGTCTGCTGAGCACAGATACGCAGTATTTT.

The V and J genes are TRBV11-2 and TRBJ2-1, with a possible D match to TRBD2 (6 bases). V was clipped by 1 base and J by 5 bases, with 6 bases between them. The CDR3 has 13 residues. CDR1 is SGHAT and CDR2 is FQNNGV in the germline V gene. The CDR3 loop is CASSLGTNNEQFF. The CDR3 coding sequence is TGTGCCAGCAGCTTAGGGACTAACAATGAGCAGTTCTTC. Variable domain in full (rest from reference TRBV11-2 and TRBJ2-1): EAGVAQSPRYKIIEKRQSVAFWCNPISGHATLYWYQQILGQGPKLLIQFQNNGVVDDSQLPKDRFSAERLKGVDSTLKIQPAKLEDSAVYLCASSLGTNNEQFFGPGTRLTVL.

V and J are TRBV28 and TRBJ2-5; TRBD2 matches at 7 bases. The trim removed 5 bases at V and 5 bases at J, leaving 11 bases unmatched. The CDR3 has 15 amino acids. Germline-derived CDR1 and CDR2 are MDHEN and SYDVKM. CDR3 sequence (DNA): TGTGCCAGCAGTACCCCCGGGGGGTTAGGGGAGACCCAGTACTTC. As protein: CASSTPGGLGETQYF. Combining the CDR3 with reference TRBV28 and TRBJ2-5 gives the whole variable domain DVKVTQSSRYLVKRTGEKVFLECVQDMDHENMFWYRQDPGLGLRLIYFSYDVKMKEKGDIPEGYSVSREKKERFSLILESASTNQTSMYLCASSTPGGLGETQYFGPGTRLLVL.

The chain recombines TRBV18 with TRBJ2-1; TRBD2 aligns across 7 bases. This CDR3 has 14 residues. V shed 3 bases, J shed 6 bases, and the junction held 5 bases outside the gene matches. Germline V CDR1 and CDR2: KGHSH, LQKENI. CDR3 in amino acids: CASSPSGAPNEQFF. As DNA, the CDR3 is TGTGCCAGCTCACCCAGCGGGGCGCCCAATGAGCAGTTCTTC.

The chain is built from TRBV18 and TRBJ2-1; 14 positions agree with TRBD2. The J segment lost 5 bases and the V segment lost 4 bases, leaving 1 base of the junction unmatched. Germline values: CDR1 KGHSH, CDR2 LQKENI. The CDR3 runs 15 residues. The CDR3 is CASSRLAGGNNEQFF. CDR3 in DNA: TGTGCCAGCTCACGACTAGCGGGAGGGAACAATGAGCAGTTCTTC. Variable domain in full (rest from reference TRBV18 and TRBJ2-1): NAGVMQNPRHLVRRRGQEARLRCSPMKGHSHVYWYRQLPEEGLKFMVYLQKENIIDESGMPKERFSAEFPKEGPSILRIQQVVRGDSAAYFCASSRLAGGNNEQFFGPGTRLTVL.

The count of this clone is one. CDR3 sequence reads: CASSSGSQETQYF. As DNA, the CDR3 is TGTGCCAGCAGCTCCGGTTCTCAAGAGACCCAGTACTTC. The gene calls are TRBV7-3 and TRBJ2-5; D uncertain. V gave up 4 bases and J gave up 2 bases, with 8 bases separating them. Germline-derived CDR1 and CDR2 are SGHTA and FQGTGA. This CDR3 is 13 amino acids long.

The genes are TRBV19 and TRBJ1-4; D is unclear. The CDR3 has 14 amino acids. The V end was cut by 7 bases, the J end by 7 bases, with 16 bases between. Looked up from germline, CDR1 is LNHDA and CDR2 is SQIVND (reference sequence). The CDR3, as DNA: TGTGCCAGTAAGAGTAGTCCAGCGGGTGAAAAACTGTTTTTT. Protein sequence: CASKSSPAGEKLFF. Using reference TRBV19 and TRBJ1-4 for the parts outside the CDR3, the full variable domain is DGGITQSPKYLFRKEGQNVTLSCEQNLNHDAMYWYRQDPGQGLRLIYYSQIVNDFQKGDIAEGYSVSREKKESFPLTVTSAQKNPTAFYLCASKSSPAGEKLFFGSGTQLSVL.

The rearrangement links TRBV19 to TRBJ2-7, with 10 bases matching TRBD1. With V trimmed by 1 base and J by 0 bases, 3 bases remained unmatched. Germline CDR1 is LNHDA and CDR2 is SQIVND (reference sequence). The CDR3 length is 16 residues. The CDR3, as DNA: TGTGCCAGTAGTATAGGGGGGACAGGGGCCTCCTACGAGCAGTACTTC. The encoded protein is CASSIGGTGASYEQYF.

This rearrangement joins TRBV7-3 to TRBJ2-1, with 8 bases identical to TRBD1. Unmatched junction bases numbered 11, after V lost 5 bases and J lost 8 bases. CDR3 size: 15 residues. Germline values: CDR1 SGHTA, CDR2 FQGTGA. The CDR3 spells CASSPTGGSIHEQFF. The CDR3 bases are TGTGCCAGCAGCCCAACAGGGGGGAGTATACATGAGCAGTTCTTC.

This clone was recorded a few times. V usage is TRBV19 and J usage is TRBJ1-1, with D uncertain. The V gene lost 3 bases and the J gene lost 3 bases, with 8 bases spanning the gap. The CDR3 is made up of 13 amino acids. In germline, CDR1 is LNHDA, CDR2 SQIVND (reference sequence). The CDR3: CASSIAGYTEAFF. DNA for the CDR3: TGTGCCAGTAGTATTGCAGGATACACTGAAGCTTTCTTT.

This clone was seen only once. The chain has TRBV29-1 and TRBJ1-1; unclear D gene. CDR3 length: 13 amino acids. V lost 2 bases, J lost 0 bases, and 7 bases lay in between. Per germline, CDR1 SQVTM and CDR2 ANQGSEA. CDR3 nucleotides: TGCAGCGTTGAAACAGTCATGAACACTGAAGCTTTCTTT. It translates to CSVETVMNTEAFF.

This clone was observed once. The CDR3 loop reads CASSQATPGGLFF. In DNA, the CDR3 is TGTGCCAGCAGCCAGGCGACCCCGGGAGGGCTGTTTTTT. This rearrangement joins TRBV14 to TRBJ2-2; 7 bases align to TRBD2. Losses at the gene ends were 3 bases for V and 13 bases for J; bases not matched to a gene: 8. CDR3 length: 13 residues. In germline, CDR1 is SGHDN, CDR2 FVKESK.

The chain has TRBV5-1 and TRBJ1-2; 8 nucleotides line up with TRBD1. Germline V CDR1 and CDR2: SGHRS, YFSETQ. J lost 5 bases, V lost 6 bases, and 6 bases had no gene match. This CDR3 has 13 residues. CDR3 amino acids: CASTDRAGYGYTF. The CDR3 bases are TGCGCCAGCACGGACAGGGCAGGGTATGGCTACACCTTC.

This clone has only a few counts. The chain couples TRBV10-3 to TRBJ1-1; D gene unclear. The ends were cut back, 8 bases at V and 1 base at J, with 17 bases in the middle. The CDR3 is made up of 15 amino acids. Germline V gives CDR1 ENHRY, CDR2 SYGVKD. The CDR3 spells CAIQLGDRRNTEAFF. The CDR3 DNA is TGTGCCATCCAGCTAGGCGATCGGAGGAACACTGAAGCTTTCTTT.

This chain connects TRBV6-4 to TRBJ1-5; unclear D gene. This CDR3 is 14 amino acids long. With 8 bases removed from V and 4 bases from J, the gap between germline ends came to 15 bases. In germline, CDR1 is MRHNA, CDR2 SNTAGT. The CDR3 sequence is CASWEWRPNQPQHF. DNA of the CDR3: TGTGCCAGCTGGGAGTGGCGACCTAATCAGCCCCAGCATTTT.

This clone was seen a few times. This chain links TRBV6-5 with TRBJ1-1; 8 nucleotides match TRBD1. The CDR3 totals 13 residues. The trim removed 0 bases at V and 8 bases at J, leaving 2 bases unmatched. Germline CDR1 and CDR2: MNHEY and SVGAGI. The DNA of the CDR3 is TGTGCCAGCAGTTACTCCGGACAGGGAGAAGCTTTCTTT. Translation: CASSYSGQGEAFF.

The chain carries TRBV18 and TRBJ2-7; the match to TRBD2 covers 15 bases. This CDR3 region has 16 residues. V lost 2 bases to trimming and J lost 5 bases; unmatched junction nucleotides: 4. The germline gives CDR1 KGHSH, CDR2 LQKENI. The CDR3 bases are TGTGCCAGCTCACCAATGGGACTAGCGGGAGGTAACGAGCAGTACTTC. It specifies CASSPMGLAGGNEQYF. Full variable domain (remainder filled in from reference TRBV18 and TRBJ2-7): NAGVMQNPRHLVRRRGQEARLRCSPMKGHSHVYWYRQLPEEGLKFMVYLQKENIIDESGMPKERFSAEFPKEGPSILRIQQVVRGDSAAYFCASSPMGLAGGNEQYFGPGTRLTVT.

The rearrangement joins TRBV4-1 to TRBJ2-7, with TRBD2 matching 8 bases. Trimming at V came to 1 base and at J to 3 bases, leaving 5 bases not matched to a gene. The CDR3 runs 15 residues. In germline, CDR1 is MGHRA, CDR2 YSYEKL. CDR3 in amino acids: CASSQVGSGDYEQYF. The CDR3 region has the DNA TGCGCCAGCAGCCAAGTGGGTAGCGGGGACTACGAGCAGTACTTC.